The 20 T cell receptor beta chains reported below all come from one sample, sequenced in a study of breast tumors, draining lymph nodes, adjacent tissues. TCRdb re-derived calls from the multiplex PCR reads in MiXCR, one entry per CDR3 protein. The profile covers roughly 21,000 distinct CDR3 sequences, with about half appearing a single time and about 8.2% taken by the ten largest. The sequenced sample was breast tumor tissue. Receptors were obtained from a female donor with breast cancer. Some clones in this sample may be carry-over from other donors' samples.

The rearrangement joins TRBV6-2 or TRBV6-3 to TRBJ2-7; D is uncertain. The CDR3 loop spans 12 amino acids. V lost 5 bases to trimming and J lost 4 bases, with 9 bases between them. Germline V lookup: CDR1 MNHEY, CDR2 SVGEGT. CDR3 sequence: CASSRSDYEQYF. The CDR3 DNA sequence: TGTGCCAGCAGTAGGAGCGATTACGAGCAGTACTTC.

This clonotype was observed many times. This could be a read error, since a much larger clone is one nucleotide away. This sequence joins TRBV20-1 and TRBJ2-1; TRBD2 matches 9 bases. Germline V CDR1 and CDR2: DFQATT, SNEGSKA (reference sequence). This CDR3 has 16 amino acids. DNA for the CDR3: TGCAGCTTTGGGGCTAGCGGGATCACTGCCTACAATGAGCAGTTCTTC. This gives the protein CSFGASGITAYNEQFF.

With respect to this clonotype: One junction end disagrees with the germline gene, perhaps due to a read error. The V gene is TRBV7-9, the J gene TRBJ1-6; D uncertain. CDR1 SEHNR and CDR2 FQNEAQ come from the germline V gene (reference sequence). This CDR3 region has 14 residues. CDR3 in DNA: TGTGCCAGCAGCTTGGAAGGTCATGGGTCACCCCCCCACTTT. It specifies CASSLEGHGSPPHF.

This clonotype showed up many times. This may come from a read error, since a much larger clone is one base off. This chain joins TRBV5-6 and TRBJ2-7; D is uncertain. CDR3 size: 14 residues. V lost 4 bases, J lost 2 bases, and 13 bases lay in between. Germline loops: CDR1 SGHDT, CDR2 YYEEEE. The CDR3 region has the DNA TGTGCCAGCAGCCAATTTGGTACAACCTACGAGCAGTACTTC. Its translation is CASSQFGTTYEQYF.

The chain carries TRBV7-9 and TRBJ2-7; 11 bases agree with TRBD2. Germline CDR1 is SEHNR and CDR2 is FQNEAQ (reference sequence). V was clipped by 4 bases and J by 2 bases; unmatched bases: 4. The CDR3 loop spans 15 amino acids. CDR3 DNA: TGTGCCAGCAGCTACGGGACTAGCGGCGCCTACGAGCAGTACTTC. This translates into CASSYGTSGAYEQYF. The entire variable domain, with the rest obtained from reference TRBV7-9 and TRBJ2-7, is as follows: DTGVSQNPRHKITKRGQNVTFRCDPISEHNRLYWYRQTLGQGPEFLTYFQNEAQLEKSRLLSDRFSAERPKGSFSTLEIQRTEQGDSAMYLCASSYGTSGAYEQYFGPGTRLTVT.

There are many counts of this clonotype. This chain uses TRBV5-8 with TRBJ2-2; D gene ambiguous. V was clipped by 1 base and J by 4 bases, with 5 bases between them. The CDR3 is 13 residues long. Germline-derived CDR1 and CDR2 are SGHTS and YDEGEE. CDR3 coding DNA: TGTGCCAGCAGCTTGTACGTCACCGGGGAGCTGTTTTTT. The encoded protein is CASSLYVTGELFF.

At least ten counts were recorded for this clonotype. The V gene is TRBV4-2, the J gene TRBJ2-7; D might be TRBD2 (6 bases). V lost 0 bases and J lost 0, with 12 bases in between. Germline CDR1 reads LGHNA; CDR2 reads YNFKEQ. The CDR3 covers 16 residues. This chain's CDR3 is CASSQDGGGNSYEQYF. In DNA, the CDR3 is TGTGCCAGCAGCCAAGATGGCGGCGGGAACTCCTACGAGCAGTACTTC.

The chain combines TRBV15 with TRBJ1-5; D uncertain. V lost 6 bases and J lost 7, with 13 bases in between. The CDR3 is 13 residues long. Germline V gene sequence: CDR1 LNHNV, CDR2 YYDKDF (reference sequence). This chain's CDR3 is CATSKRMDQPQHF. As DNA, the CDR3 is TGTGCCACCAGTAAGAGGATGGACCAGCCCCAGCATTTT.

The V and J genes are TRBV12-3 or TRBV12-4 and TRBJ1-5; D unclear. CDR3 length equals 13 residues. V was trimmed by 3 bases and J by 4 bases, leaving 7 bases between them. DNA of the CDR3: TGTGCCAGCAGTTTCTTAGGAAATCAGCCCCAGCATTTT. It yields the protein CASSFLGNQPQHF.

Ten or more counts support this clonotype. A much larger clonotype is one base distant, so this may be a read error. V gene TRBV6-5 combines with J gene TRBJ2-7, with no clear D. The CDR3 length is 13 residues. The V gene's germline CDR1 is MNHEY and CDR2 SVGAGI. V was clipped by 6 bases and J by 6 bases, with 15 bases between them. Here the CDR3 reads CASRLTPASEQYF. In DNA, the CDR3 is TGTGCCAGCAGACTGACGCCGGCCTCCGAGCAGTACTTC.

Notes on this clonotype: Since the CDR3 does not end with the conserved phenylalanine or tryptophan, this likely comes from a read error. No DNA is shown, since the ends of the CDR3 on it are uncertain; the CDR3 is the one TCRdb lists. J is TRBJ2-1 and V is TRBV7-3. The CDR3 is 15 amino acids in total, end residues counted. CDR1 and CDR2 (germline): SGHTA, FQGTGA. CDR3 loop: CASSLAMNAYNEQLS.

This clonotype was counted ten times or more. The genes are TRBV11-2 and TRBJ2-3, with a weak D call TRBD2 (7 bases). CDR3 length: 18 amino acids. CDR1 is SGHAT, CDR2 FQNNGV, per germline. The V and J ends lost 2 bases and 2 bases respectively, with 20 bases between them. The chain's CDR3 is CASSLLWGLAVSTDTQYF. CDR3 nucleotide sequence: TGTGCCAGCAGCTTACTGTGGGGGCTAGCGGTTTCCACAGATACGCAGTATTTT.

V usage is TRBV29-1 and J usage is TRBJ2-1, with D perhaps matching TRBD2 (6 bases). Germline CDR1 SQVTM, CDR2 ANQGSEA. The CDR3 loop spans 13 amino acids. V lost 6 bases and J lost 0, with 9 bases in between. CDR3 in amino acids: CSVRGSSYNEQFF. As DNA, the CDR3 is TGCAGCGTGCGGGGTAGCTCCTACAATGAGCAGTTCTTC.

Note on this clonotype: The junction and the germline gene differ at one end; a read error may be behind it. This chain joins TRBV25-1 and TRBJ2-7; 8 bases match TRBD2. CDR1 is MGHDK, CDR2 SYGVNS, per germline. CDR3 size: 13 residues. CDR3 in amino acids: CASSERGLGEQYF. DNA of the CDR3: TGTGCCAGCAGTGAACGGGGACTAGGCGAGCAATACTTC.

The chain's CDR3 is CSARSSSTPTTEAFF. In DNA form, the CDR3 reads TGCAGTGCTAGATCTTCTTCGACACCGACCACTGAAGCTTTCTTT. The chain employs TRBV20-1 and TRBJ1-1; no reliable D call. CDR3 size: 15 residues. The V end lost 2 bases, the J end lost 4 bases, and 17 bases lay between the germline ends. Germline CDR1 is DFQATT and CDR2 is SNEGSKA (reference sequence).

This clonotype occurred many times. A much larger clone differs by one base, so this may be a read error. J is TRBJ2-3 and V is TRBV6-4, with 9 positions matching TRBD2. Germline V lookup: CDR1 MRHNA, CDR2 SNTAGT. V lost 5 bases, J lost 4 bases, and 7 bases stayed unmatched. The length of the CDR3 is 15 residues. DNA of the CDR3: TGTGCCAGCAGTCATTCTCTAGCGGGATCAGATACGCAGTATTTT. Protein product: CASSHSLAGSDTQYF.

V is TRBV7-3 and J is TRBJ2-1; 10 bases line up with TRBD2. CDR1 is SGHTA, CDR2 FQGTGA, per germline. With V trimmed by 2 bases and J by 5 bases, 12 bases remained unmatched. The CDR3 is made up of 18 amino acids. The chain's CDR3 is CASSLGELSGLAHNEQFF. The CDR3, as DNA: TGTGCCAGCAGCTTAGGGGAGTTATCGGGACTAGCGCACAATGAGCAGTTCTTC.

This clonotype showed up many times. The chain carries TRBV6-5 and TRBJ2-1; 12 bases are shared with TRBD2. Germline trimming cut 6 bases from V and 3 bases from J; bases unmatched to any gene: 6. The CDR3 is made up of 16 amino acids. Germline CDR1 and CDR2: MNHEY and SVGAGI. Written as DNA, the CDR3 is TGTGCCAGCAGCAGACTAGCGGGGGCCTTCTACAATGAGCAGTTCTTC. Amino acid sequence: CASSRLAGAFYNEQFF.

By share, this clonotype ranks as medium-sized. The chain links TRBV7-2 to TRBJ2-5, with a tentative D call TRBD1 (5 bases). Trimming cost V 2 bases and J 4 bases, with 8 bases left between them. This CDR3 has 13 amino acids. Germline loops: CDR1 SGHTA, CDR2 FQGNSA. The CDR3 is CASSLRTIETQYF. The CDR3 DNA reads TGTGCCAGCAGCTTACGGACAATAGAGACCCAGTACTTC. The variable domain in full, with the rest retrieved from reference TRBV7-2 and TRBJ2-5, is GAGVSQSPSNKVTEKGKDVELRCDPISGHTALYWYRQSLGQGLEFLIYFQGNSAPDKSGLPSDRFSAERTGGSVSTLTIQRTQQEDSAVYLCASSLRTIETQYFGPGTRLLVL.

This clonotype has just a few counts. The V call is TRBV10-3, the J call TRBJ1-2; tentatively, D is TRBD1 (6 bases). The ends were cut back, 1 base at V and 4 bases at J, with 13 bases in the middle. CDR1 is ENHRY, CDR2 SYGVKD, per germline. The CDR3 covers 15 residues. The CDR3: CAISELTGSLYGYTF. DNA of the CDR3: TGTGCCATCAGTGAGTTAACAGGGTCCCTCTATGGCTACACCTTC.